These 32 T cell receptor beta chains were all obtained from the same sample, sequenced in a study of blood T cell repertoires in COVID-19. Measured with immunoSEQ multiplex PCR; TCRdb has only the in-frame clones, and not every one. The data contain tens of thousands of clones, 80% to 85% of them singletons. The sample taken for sequencing was peripheral blood. These receptors came from a woman older than 75 with active or convalescent COVID-19.

This clone was seen only once. This chain connects TRBV18 to TRBJ1-6; D ambiguous. Between the trimmed V and J ends, which lost 3 bases and 9 bases, there was a span of 18 bases. Germline V CDR1 and CDR2: KGHSH, LQKENI. This CDR3 has 16 amino acids. CDR3 residues: CASSPSRLLAISPLHF. Here the CDR3 DNA reads TGTGCCAGCTCACCCTCGAGGCTTTTGGCAATTTCACCCCTCCACTTT.

V usage is TRBV19 and J usage is TRBJ2-6; the D is unclear. The CDR3 sequence is 15 residues long. Germline CDR1 reads LNHDA; CDR2 reads SQIVND (reference sequence). With 7 bases removed from V and 4 bases from J, the gap between germline ends came to 14 bases. CDR3 region: CASTNPRAGANVLTF. In DNA form, the CDR3 reads TGTGCCAGTACGAATCCTAGAGCAGGGGCCAACGTCCTGACTTTC.

This sequence joins TRBV10-3 and TRBJ1-1; unclear D gene. The CDR3 has 13 amino acids. V lost 4 bases, J lost 0 bases, and 6 bases lay in between. Per the germline V gene, CDR1 is ENHRY and CDR2 is SYGVKD. The DNA of the CDR3 is TGTGCCATCAGTGTGGCAATGAACACTGAAGCTTTCTTT. This codes for CAISVAMNTEAFF.

The chain is built from TRBV5-1 and TRBJ1-6; D is possibly TRBD1 (6 bases). CDR3 length: 13 residues. V was trimmed by 0 bases and J by 8 bases, leaving 6 bases between them. Germline V gene lookup returns CDR1 SGHRS and CDR2 YFSETQ. CDR3 sequence: CASSLEGDSPLHF. The CDR3 coding sequence is TGCGCCAGCAGCTTGGAGGGGGATTCACCCCTCCACTTT.

This chain connects TRBV5-4 to TRBJ2-2, with D unclear. Trimming shortened V by 2 bases and J by 6 bases, and 11 bases separated the two germline ends. CDR1 and CDR2 from the germline V gene are SGHNT and YYREEE (reference sequence). This CDR3 contains 14 residues. The CDR3 reads CASSLSRSPGELFF. CDR3 DNA: TGTGCCAGCAGCTTAAGTAGGAGCCCCGGGGAGCTGTTTTTT.

The V call is TRBV19, the J call TRBJ2-1; the match to TRBD1 covers 8 bases. This CDR3 region has 15 residues. The germline CDR1 and CDR2 sequences are LNHDA and SQIVND (reference sequence). J lost 0 bases, V lost 5 bases, and 3 bases had no gene match. CDR3 sequence: CASSPGQGSYNEQFF. CDR3 bases: TGTGCCAGTAGTCCCGGACAGGGCTCCTACAATGAGCAGTTCTTC. The complete variable domain, with remaining parts taken from reference TRBV19 and TRBJ2-1, reads DGGITQSPKYLFRKEGQNVTLSCEQNLNHDAMYWYRQDPGQGLRLIYYSQIVNDFQKGDIAEGYSVSREKKESFPLTVTSAQKNPTAFYLCASSPGQGSYNEQFFGPGTRLTVL.

The V call is TRBV15, the J call TRBJ2-3; the D gene is possibly TRBD2 (6 bases). CDR3 length equals 19 residues. Germline assignment: CDR1 LNHNV and CDR2 YYDKDF (reference sequence). Trimming pared 1 base from V and 0 bases from J, leaving 20 bases between. CDR3 coding DNA: TGTGCCACCAGCAGAGTGATGGGGGGAGATTACGTTAGCACAGATACGCAGTATTTT. It codes for CATSRVMGGDYVSTDTQYF.

The chain joins TRBV7-9 to TRBJ2-3; D is undetermined. The V gene lost 8 bases and the J gene lost 4 bases, with 7 bases spanning the gap. This CDR3 is built from 11 residues. Germline CDR1 reads SEHNR; CDR2 reads FQNEAQ (reference sequence). In DNA form, the CDR3 reads TGTGCCAGCGCCCAGTCAGATACGCAGTATTTT. It codes for CASAQSDTQYF.

The J gene is TRBJ1-2, the V gene TRBV29-1; tentative D call: TRBD1 (6 bases). Trimming shortened V by 6 bases and J by 7 bases, and 15 bases separated the two germline ends. Germline V lookup: CDR1 SQVTM, CDR2 ANQGSEA. The CDR3 runs to 12 residues. CDR3 in amino acids: CSVHRDRGGYTF. The CDR3 DNA is TGCAGCGTGCACAGGGATCGGGGTGGCTACACCTTC.

The chain couples TRBV13 to TRBJ1-1, with D maybe TRBD1 (5 bases). The germline V gene encodes CDR1 PRHDT and CDR2 FYEKMQ (reference sequence). The CDR3 runs to 16 residues. With 4 bases removed from V and 4 bases from J, the gap between germline ends came to 19 bases. The CDR3 nucleotides read TGTGCCAGCAGCTCATGGAGGGGCTACGGAGGCACTGAAGCTTTCTTT. Protein: CASSSWRGYGGTEAFF.

The chain couples TRBV6-1 to TRBJ1-6; D is possibly TRBD1 (6 bases). This CDR3 spans 15 amino acids. Trimming stripped 1 base from V and 7 bases from J, with 11 bases between. Germline V CDR1 and CDR2: MNHNS, SASEGT. The CDR3 reads CASSEVQGINSPLHF. DNA of the CDR3: TGTGCCAGCAGTGAAGTCCAGGGGATCAATTCACCCCTCCACTTT.

The chain employs TRBV19 and TRBJ1-5; D ambiguous. From germline, CDR1 is LNHDA and CDR2 SQIVND (reference sequence). The length of the CDR3 is 16 residues. With 1 base removed from V and 6 bases from J, the gap between germline ends came to 16 bases. CDR3 region: CASSIGYTGVGQPQHF. Written as DNA, the CDR3 is TGTGCCAGTAGTATAGGGTACACGGGAGTAGGTCAGCCCCAGCATTTT.

This chain uses TRBV28 with TRBJ2-1; D may be TRBD2 (5 bases). Trimming cost V 4 bases and J 7 bases, with 11 bases left between them. Germline CDR1 is MDHEN and CDR2 is SYDVKM. The CDR3 runs to 13 residues. The CDR3 protein is CASSSPGVNEQFF. In nucleotides, the CDR3 is TGTGCCAGCAGTTCCCCCGGGGTGAATGAGCAGTTCTTC.

This rearrangement joins TRBV9 to TRBJ1-5; D is ambiguous. This CDR3 spans 15 amino acids. Germline lookup yields CDR1 SGDLS and CDR2 YYNGEE. V was cut by 4 bases and J by 1 base, with 12 bases left in between. The CDR3 DNA sequence: TGTGCCAGCAGCCCGAGTGGTTGGAGCAATCAGCCCCAGCATTTT. As protein: CASSPSGWSNQPQHF.

The genes are TRBV6-1 and TRBJ1-1; D call uncertain. The CDR3 runs 12 residues. V was cut by 1 base and J by 11 bases, with 11 bases left in between. Germline V gene data show CDR1 as MNHNS and CDR2 as SASEGT. The CDR3 sequence is CASSEEAGGAFF. In nucleotides, the CDR3 is TGTGCCAGCAGTGAAGAAGCAGGTGGGGCTTTCTTT.

The gene calls are TRBV4-3 and TRBJ2-3, with 7 positions matching TRBD2. Germline values: CDR1 LGHNA, CDR2 YSLEER. Trimming removed 2 bases from V and 0 bases from J; junction bases left unmatched: 5. The CDR3 runs to 16 residues. CDR3 loop: CASSQSWGGSTDTQYF. The DNA of the CDR3 is TGCGCCAGCAGCCAAAGCTGGGGGGGTAGCACAGATACGCAGTATTTT.

This rearrangement joins TRBV5-6 to TRBJ1-6; D unclear. The V gene's germline CDR1 is SGHDT and CDR2 YYEEEE. CDR3 length equals 17 residues. Deletions cut 0 bases from V and 10 bases from J, with 20 bases between. Here the CDR3 reads CASSLGFGERLGSPLHF. The CDR3 DNA follows: TGTGCCAGCAGCTTGGGGTTTGGAGAGAGGTTAGGCTCACCCCTCCACTTT.

This clone appeared once. J is TRBJ2-1 and V is TRBV5-1, with 7 bases fitting TRBD2. This CDR3 has 15 residues. V shed 3 bases and J 5 bases; nucleotides not matched to a gene: 8. Germline values: CDR1 SGHRS, CDR2 YFSETQ. The CDR3 DNA reads TGCGCCAGCAGCTCTCTCGCGGGGAGGGACAATGAGCAGTTCTTC. This translates into CASSSLAGRDNEQFF. Filled out from reference TRBV5-1 and TRBJ2-1, the complete variable domain reads KAGVTQTPRYLIKTRGQQVTLSCSPISGHRSVSWYQQTPGQGLQFLFEYFSETQRNKGNFPGRFSGRQFSNSRSEMNVSTLELGDSALYLCASSSLAGRDNEQFFGPGTRLTVL.

The chain is built from TRBV6-2 or TRBV6-3 and TRBJ1-5, with D uncertain. CDR3 size: 15 residues. Trimming stripped 1 base from V and 4 bases from J, with 11 bases between. Germline loops: CDR1 MNHEY, CDR2 SVGEGT. CDR3 DNA: TGTGCCAGCAGTTACTGGGCCACACCAAATCAGCCCCAGCATTTT. Protein sequence: CASSYWATPNQPQHF.

The genes are TRBV5-1 and TRBJ2-7, with D perhaps TRBD2 (7 bases). The V and J ends lost 2 bases and 2 bases respectively, with 14 bases between them. Germline V gene lookup returns CDR1 SGHRS and CDR2 YFSETQ. The CDR3 is made up of 15 amino acids. CDR3 residues: CASSFGGGDPYEQYF. The CDR3 nucleotides read TGCGCCAGCAGCTTCGGAGGGGGGGATCCCTACGAGCAGTACTTC.

The gene calls are TRBV28 and TRBJ1-5, with D uncertain. CDR1 MDHEN and CDR2 SYDVKM come from the germline V gene. V dropped 6 bases and J dropped 9 bases, with 12 bases sitting between them. The CDR3 sequence is 12 residues long. The CDR3: CASSPPNRPQHF. The CDR3 DNA is TGTGCCAGCAGCCCTCCTAATAGGCCCCAGCATTTT.

V is TRBV28 and J is TRBJ1-2, with 10 nucleotides matching TRBD1. The CDR3 runs 16 residues. J was trimmed by 4 bases and V by 8 bases; bases with no gene match: 13. CDR1 is MDHEN and CDR2 is SYDVKM in the germline V gene. This CDR3 reads CASRWDRGSRLYGYTF. Here the CDR3 DNA reads TGTGCCAGCCGGTGGGACAGGGGATCTCGACTCTATGGCTACACCTTC.

The genes are TRBV5-1 and TRBJ2-7; 10 nucleotides line up with TRBD1. The CDR3 has 14 amino acids. V was clipped by 4 bases and J by 4 bases; unmatched bases: 5. Germline V lookup: CDR1 SGHRS, CDR2 YFSETQ. CDR3 in amino acids: CASSAGTGVYEQYF. The CDR3, as DNA: TGCGCCAGCAGCGCCGGGACAGGGGTATACGAGCAGTACTTC. Together with reference TRBV5-1 and TRBJ2-7, the CDR3 gives the full variable domain: KAGVTQTPRYLIKTRGQQVTLSCSPISGHRSVSWYQQTPGQGLQFLFEYFSETQRNKGNFPGRFSGRQFSNSRSEMNVSTLELGDSALYLCASSAGTGVYEQYFGPGTRLTVT.

V usage is TRBV7-8 and J usage is TRBJ2-1; D not resolved. The CDR3 is 15 amino acids. Looked up from germline, CDR1 is SGHVS and CDR2 is FQNEAQ. V was shortened by 7 bases and J by 2 bases, with 15 bases between the two germline ends. CDR3 nucleotides: TGTGCCAGCACCCCGACTGAAGGCGCCTACAATGAGCAGTTCTTC. It yields the protein CASTPTEGAYNEQFF.

This clone has only a few counts. This chain joins TRBV10-1 and TRBJ2-7; 11 bases agree with TRBD2. This CDR3 spans 15 amino acids. V shed 3 bases, J shed 6 bases, and the junction held 7 bases outside the gene matches. The germline CDR1 and CDR2 sequences are WNHNN and SYGVQD (reference sequence). CDR3 loop: CASSDLAGGLGEQYF. The CDR3 DNA follows: TGCGCCAGCAGTGATTTAGCGGGAGGGCTGGGCGAGCAGTACTTC.

A few counts support this clone. The chain is built from TRBV6-5 and TRBJ1-1, with 8 bases aligning to TRBD1. CDR1 and CDR2 (germline): MNHEY, SVGAGI. This CDR3 region has 14 residues. V was pared by 3 bases and J by 5 bases, with 5 bases of the junction left unmatched. The DNA for the CDR3 is TGTGCCAGCAGTTATTTGGGACAGGAGACTGAAGCTTTCTTT. As protein: CASSYLGQETEAFF.

This clone was seen only once. This chain joins TRBV10-1 and TRBJ2-3; 10 positions agree with TRBD1. The J segment lost 4 bases and the V segment lost 5 bases, leaving 3 bases of the junction unmatched. The CDR3 totals 14 residues. Germline V gives CDR1 WNHNN, CDR2 SYGVQD (reference sequence). The CDR3 region has the DNA TGCGCCAGCAGTCGGGACAGGGGTTCAGATACGCAGTATTTT. This translates into CASSRDRGSDTQYF.

The chain carries TRBV2 and TRBJ2-1, with 11 bases lining up with TRBD2. The germline gives CDR1 SNHLY, CDR2 FYNNEI. V dropped 6 bases and J dropped 9; count of bases not matched to a gene: 10. The CDR3 loop spans 15 amino acids. The CDR3: CASSGTSGLGGEQFF. The CDR3 DNA reads as TGTGCCAGCAGCGGGACTAGCGGCCTGGGTGGTGAGCAGTTCTTC.

The chain employs TRBV12-3 or TRBV12-4 and TRBJ2-7; D not resolved. With 6 bases removed from V and 3 bases from J, the gap between germline ends came to 9 bases. The CDR3 has 12 amino acids. For the CDR3, the DNA is TGTGCCAGCAGGCTTAACAGCTACGAGCAGTACTTC. As protein: CASRLNSYEQYF.

The CDR3 sequence is CASSLGASGRALETQYF. Written as DNA, the CDR3 is TGCGCCAGCAGCTTGGGGGCTAGCGGGAGGGCCCTGGAGACCCAGTACTTC. The chain combines TRBV5-1 with TRBJ2-5, with 12 positions matching TRBD2. The V and J ends lost 0 bases and 5 bases, in that order; junction bases with no gene match: 8. This CDR3 is built from 17 residues. The V gene's germline CDR1 is SGHRS and CDR2 YFSETQ.

CDR3 nucleotide sequence: TGTGCCAGCACGGCCGGGGGGACGTTCTCTGGGGCCAACGTCCTGACTTTC. As protein: CASTAGGTFSGANVLTF. The chain combines TRBV7-9 with TRBJ2-6; 7 nucleotides agree with TRBD2. J gave up 0 bases and V 7 bases, and 9 bases lay outside the gene matches. The CDR3 loop spans 17 amino acids. CDR1 is SEHNR and CDR2 is FQNEAQ in the germline V gene (reference sequence). Full variable domain (missing parts from reference TRBV7-9 and TRBJ2-6): DTGVSQNPRHKITKRGQNVTFRCDPISEHNRLYWYRQTLGQGPEFLTYFQNEAQLEKSRLLSDRFSAERPKGSFSTLEIQRTEQGDSAMYLCASTAGGTFSGANVLTFGAGSRLTVL.

The chain uses TRBV24-1 and TRBJ2-5; D perhaps matches TRBD1 (5 bases). This CDR3 has 15 amino acids. Trimming removed 6 bases at V and 5 bases at J, with 18 bases between. Germline CDR1 reads KGHDR; CDR2 reads SFDVKD. CDR3 DNA: TGTGCCACCAGTTACCAGGGTGAGACCAGGGAGACCCAGTACTTC. Protein sequence: CATSYQGETRETQYF.